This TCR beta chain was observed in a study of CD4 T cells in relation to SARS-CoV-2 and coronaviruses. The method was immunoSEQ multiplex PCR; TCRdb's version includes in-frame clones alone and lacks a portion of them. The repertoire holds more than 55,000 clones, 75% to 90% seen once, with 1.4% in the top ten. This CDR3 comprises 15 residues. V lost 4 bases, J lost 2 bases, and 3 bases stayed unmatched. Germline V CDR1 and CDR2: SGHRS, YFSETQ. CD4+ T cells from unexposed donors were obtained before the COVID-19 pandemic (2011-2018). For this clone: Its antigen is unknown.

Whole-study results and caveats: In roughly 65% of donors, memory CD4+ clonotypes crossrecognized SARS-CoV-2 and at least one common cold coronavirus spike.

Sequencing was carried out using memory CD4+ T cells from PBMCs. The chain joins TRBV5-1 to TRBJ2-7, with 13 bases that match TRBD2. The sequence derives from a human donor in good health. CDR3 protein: CASSPGLAGAYEQYF. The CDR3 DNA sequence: TGCGCCAGCAGCCCCGGACTAGCGGGGGCCTACGAGCAGTACTTC.